The 8 T cell receptor beta chains below come from one sample, sequenced in a study of blood T cell repertoires in COVID-19. The method was immunoSEQ multiplex PCR; TCRdb's version includes in-frame clones alone and lacks a portion of them. The sample contains about 290,000 clones, roughly 89% of which appear only once. The specimen was peripheral blood. Every receptor here comes from a man aged 35 to 55 with acute or convalescent COVID-19.

V usage is TRBV29-1 and J usage is TRBJ1-4; D remains ambiguous. Between the trimmed V and J ends, which lost 3 bases and 2 bases, there was a span of 16 bases. From germline, CDR1 is SQVTM and CDR2 ANQGSEA. The CDR3 has 16 amino acids. The DNA of the CDR3 is TGCAGCGTTGATGCGGGGAGGCCAGGCACTAATGAAAAACTGTTTTTT. Amino acid sequence: CSVDAGRPGTNEKLFF.

This chain links TRBV2 with TRBJ2-7, with unresolved D. The CDR3 is 12 residues long. The germline V gene encodes CDR1 SNHLY and CDR2 FYNNEI. V was cut by 6 bases and J by 4 bases, with 10 bases left in between. CDR3 in DNA: TGTGCCAGCAGACTCAGAGGTTACGAGCAGTACTTC. Protein product: CASRLRGYEQYF.

This rearrangement joins TRBV19 to TRBJ2-7; D is perhaps TRBD2 (5 bases). Germline V gives CDR1 LNHDA, CDR2 SQIVND (reference sequence). With 1 base removed from V and 3 bases from J, the gap between germline ends came to 16 bases. This CDR3 has 16 amino acids. The CDR3 spells CASSIARGGRVYEQYF. The CDR3 DNA reads as TGTGCCAGTAGTATAGCAAGAGGTGGGCGGGTCTACGAGCAGTACTTC.

The chain employs TRBV6-5 and TRBJ1-1, with 9 bases that match TRBD1. V shed 7 bases, J shed 3 bases, and the junction held 6 bases outside the gene matches. The CDR3 has 14 amino acids. Germline V gene sequence: CDR1 MNHEY, CDR2 SVGAGI. The CDR3 DNA reads as TGTGCCAGCATCCCGGACAGGGGCTACACTGAAGCTTTCTTT. Translation: CASIPDRGYTEAFF.

J is TRBJ1-6 and V is TRBV27; maybe TRBD1 (6 bases). The CDR3 is 14 amino acids. Germline loops: CDR1 MNHEY, CDR2 SMNVEV (reference sequence). Trimming shortened V by 8 bases and J by 9 bases, and 17 bases separated the two germline ends. The CDR3 nucleotides read TGTGCCAGCGGCCTACAGGGTGAGGGTTCACCCCTCCACTTT. This gives the protein CASGLQGEGSPLHF.

The chain uses TRBV27 and TRBJ1-5; D not resolved. The CDR3 totals 15 residues. Deletions cut 5 bases from V and 4 bases from J, with 15 bases between. Germline V CDR1 and CDR2: MNHEY, SMNVEV (reference sequence). The CDR3 sequence is CASSLKSRLNQPQHF. The CDR3, as DNA: TGTGCCAGCAGTCTTAAGTCCCGACTTAATCAGCCCCAGCATTTT.

The rearrangement joins TRBV2 to TRBJ1-2, with D tentatively TRBD1 (6 bases). The V end lost 5 bases, the J end lost 4 bases, and 14 bases lay between the germline ends. CDR1 and CDR2 (germline): SNHLY, FYNNEI. The length of the CDR3 is 14 residues. The CDR3 DNA is TGTGCCAGCAGTTTACAGGGTTCTGTCTATGGCTACACCTTC. This encodes CASSLQGSVYGYTF. Complete variable domain (other parts from reference TRBV2 and TRBJ1-2): EPEVTQTPSHQVTQMGQEVILRCVPISNHLYFYWYRQILGQKVEFLVSFYNNEISEKSEIFDDQFSVERPDGSNFTLKIRSTKLEDSAMYFCASSLQGSVYGYTFGSGTRLTVV.

This clone has just one count. This chain joins TRBV19 and TRBJ1-1, with D maybe TRBD1 (5 bases). Germline V gene sequence: CDR1 LNHDA, CDR2 SQIVND (reference sequence). V lost 5 bases and J lost 8, with 12 bases in between. The CDR3 spans 12 residues. CDR3: CASSPGHQEAFF. CDR3 bases: TGTGCCAGTAGTCCAGGACATCAAGAAGCTTTCTTT.